Listed here are 31 T cell receptor beta chains from one sample, sequenced in a study of cytomegalovirus exposure and HLA in healthy donors (dated by TCRdb to about 2017). Receptor libraries were prepared by the immunoSEQ multiplex PCR assay. For the multiplex PCR, a mixture combining 60 forward primers for TCR Vbeta segments and 13 reverse primers for TCR Jbeta segments was used. What TCRdb holds here is the immuneACCESS table cut down to in-frame rearrangements. Part of the clones is not present; checked against another copy, under half of the missing clones reflect an unresolved V gene, and the others are unexplained. For this sample there are hundreds of thousands of clones; 80% to 90% appear just once. The top ten clonotypes cover roughly 3.1% of the sample. Sequenced sample: PBMCs. Source of these receptors: a man aged 30 to 45 in good health and CMV-seronegative.

V and J are TRBV28 and TRBJ1-5; the D is unclear. Germline V lookup: CDR1 MDHEN, CDR2 SYDVKM. The ends were cut back, 6 bases at V and 5 bases at J, with 14 bases in the middle. The CDR3 is made up of 14 amino acids. The chain's CDR3 is CASRRKPRHQPQHF. CDR3 nucleotide sequence: TGTGCCAGCAGAAGGAAGCCGCGGCATCAGCCCCAGCATTTT.

This chain links TRBV28 with TRBJ2-7, with TRBD1 matching over 8 bases. The germline gives CDR1 MDHEN, CDR2 SYDVKM. The CDR3 consists of 15 residues. V dropped 2 bases and J dropped 4; count of bases not matched to a gene: 7. The CDR3, as DNA: TGTGCCAGCAGTTTAGGCAGGGGGCTTTTTTACGAGCAGTACTTC. This encodes CASSLGRGLFYEQYF.

The V gene is TRBV7-9, the J gene TRBJ1-2; D is possibly TRBD1 (5 bases). Trimming took 0 bases from V and 0 from J, leaving 14 bases between them. This CDR3 is 17 amino acids long. CDR1 and CDR2 (germline): SEHNR, FQNEAQ (reference sequence). Here the CDR3 reads CASSLALSGQPNYGYTF. CDR3 DNA: TGTGCCAGCAGCTTAGCTTTGTCCGGACAACCTAACTATGGCTACACCTTC.

This clone showed up just a few times. J is TRBJ1-2 and V is TRBV9, with 11 bases fitting TRBD1. Germline CDR1 is SGDLS and CDR2 is YYNGEE. CDR3 size: 14 residues. The V segment lost 3 bases and the J segment 6 bases; nucleotides outside the gene matches: 4. The CDR3 DNA follows: TGTGCCAGCAGCGCTGGACAGGGGGCAGATGGCTACACCTTC. This gives the protein CASSAGQGADGYTF.

The chain uses TRBV19 and TRBJ2-2; D ambiguous. CDR1 is LNHDA, CDR2 SQIVND, per germline (reference sequence). The CDR3 extends over 12 amino acids. The V and J ends lost 3 bases and 3 bases respectively, with 2 bases between them. The CDR3 reads CASSIYTGELFF. DNA of the CDR3: TGTGCCAGTAGTATCTACACCGGGGAGCTGTTTTTT.

Concerning this clone: This specimen includes other DNA sequences encoding the same CDR3. This rearrangement joins TRBV7-3 to TRBJ2-5, with D perhaps matching TRBD1 (6 bases). CDR1 SGHTA and CDR2 FQGTGA come from the germline V gene. This CDR3 region has 13 residues. With 1 base removed from V and 5 bases from J, the gap between germline ends came to 8 bases. In DNA, the CDR3 is TGTGCCAGCAGCTTAAGAAGGGGGGAGACCCAGTACTTC. It is translated as CASSLRRGETQYF.

The V call is TRBV7-9, the J call TRBJ2-5; 10 nucleotides agree with TRBD1. Germline CDR1 and CDR2: SEHNR and FQNEAQ (reference sequence). The V gene end was trimmed by 0 bases and the J gene end by 3 bases; junction bases not matched to a gene: 7. The CDR3 runs to 17 residues. This CDR3 reads CASSLAGDRGREETQYF. In nucleotides, the CDR3 is TGTGCCAGCAGCTTAGCGGGGGACAGGGGACGGGAAGAGACCCAGTACTTC.

The V and J genes are TRBV11-1 and TRBJ2-2; TRBD1 is a possible D gene (6 bases). CDR3 size: 15 residues. Germline V gene sequence: CDR1 SGHAT, CDR2 FQDESV (reference sequence). The V gene lost 5 bases and the J gene lost 0 bases, with 10 bases spanning the gap. The CDR3 DNA is TGTGCCAGCAGCCGGGACAACTCGAACACCGGGGAGCTGTTTTTT. It translates to CASSRDNSNTGELFF.

CDR3 sequence reads: CASSFSRSSYNEQFF. The CDR3 bases are TGTGCCAGCAGCTTCTCTCGGAGCTCCTACAATGAGCAGTTCTTC. This chain links TRBV11-2 with TRBJ2-1, with D hard to call. The V end lost 3 bases, the J end lost 0 bases, and 9 bases lay between the germline ends. In germline, CDR1 is SGHAT, CDR2 FQNNGV. The CDR3 has 15 amino acids.

V usage is TRBV28 and J usage is TRBJ2-7; the D gene is possibly TRBD1 (7 bases). V shed 6 bases and J shed 7 bases, with 22 bases lying between them. This CDR3 is 15 amino acids long. The germline gives CDR1 MDHEN, CDR2 SYDVKM. CDR3 sequence: CASRTLQGEAREQYF. Written as DNA, the CDR3 is TGTGCCAGCAGAACCCTCCAGGGGGAGGCGAGGGAGCAGTACTTC.

The sample holds one count of this clone. V usage is TRBV28 and J usage is TRBJ1-2; TRBD1 matches at 10 bases. Germline V lookup: CDR1 MDHEN, CDR2 SYDVKM. J lost 1 base, V lost 2 bases, and 7 bases had no gene match. This CDR3 spans 17 amino acids. The CDR3 DNA is TGTGCCAGCAGTTTACGGGGGACAGGGGCCCTTAACTATGGCTACACCTTC. It specifies CASSLRGTGALNYGYTF.

This chain joins TRBV18 and TRBJ1-4, with TRBD1 identical over 8 bases. Germline V CDR1 and CDR2: KGHSH, LQKENI. The CDR3 covers 14 residues. V dropped 2 bases and J dropped 7; count of bases not matched to a gene: 3. CDR3 sequence (DNA): TGTGCCAGCTCACCAGCTGGACAGGGTGAAAAACTGTTTTTT. It specifies CASSPAGQGEKLFF.

The chain is built from TRBV5-4 and TRBJ2-3; a possible D gene is TRBD1 (6 bases). V was clipped by 4 bases and J by 6 bases, with 9 bases between them. CDR3 size: 12 residues. The germline V gene has CDR1 SGHNT and CDR2 YYREEE (reference sequence). CDR3 nucleotides: TGTGCCAGCAGCCCAGGGGCTGATACGCAGTATTTT. Its translation: CASSPGADTQYF.

The rearrangement uses TRBV9 and TRBJ2-7, with 10 bases that match TRBD2. The trim removed 0 bases at V and 4 bases at J, leaving 10 bases unmatched. The CDR3 loop spans 17 amino acids. CDR1 is SGDLS, CDR2 YYNGEE, per germline. In nucleotides, the CDR3 is TGTGCCAGCAGCGTAGTGGTCTCAGCGGGGGGGCCGTACGAGCAGTACTTC. It codes for CASSVVVSAGGPYEQYF.

CDR3 nucleotide sequence: TGCGCCAGCAGCTTGGGGGCCGCGTCCCTTGACGAGCAGTACTTC. Translated: CASSLGAASLDEQYF. The genes are TRBV5-1 and TRBJ2-7, with unresolved D. Trimming took 0 bases from V and 5 from J, leaving 15 bases between them. The CDR3 totals 15 residues. Germline values: CDR1 SGHRS, CDR2 YFSETQ.

The CDR3 DNA follows: TGTGCCAGCAGCTTGGAGGGGGCGATTGGGCCCCAGCATTTT. Protein: CASSLEGAIGPQHF. The chain uses TRBV7-8 and TRBJ1-5; 7 bases agree with TRBD1. This CDR3 is built from 14 residues. Trimming cost V 3 bases and J 9 bases; bases outside gene matches: 8. Germline V lookup: CDR1 SGHVS, CDR2 FQNEAQ.

This clone was detected only a few times. The chain has TRBV19 and TRBJ2-3, with TRBD1 identical over 7 bases. The V gene's germline CDR1 is LNHDA and CDR2 SQIVND (reference sequence). The trim removed 9 bases at V and 2 bases at J, leaving 14 bases unmatched. CDR3 length: 16 residues. CDR3 coding DNA: TGTGCCAGCGACAGTGCACAGGGACAGCTCACAGATACGCAGTATTTT. This sequence encodes CASDSAQGQLTDTQYF.

There are a few counts of this clone. This rearrangement joins TRBV11-2 to TRBJ2-3; TRBD2 aligns across 8 bases. Looked up from germline, CDR1 is SGHAT and CDR2 is FQNNGV. J lost 3 bases, V lost 0 bases, and 14 bases had no gene match. CDR3 length: 19 amino acids. The CDR3 protein is CASSLEALAGGDGTDTQYF. The CDR3 DNA is TGTGCCAGCAGCTTAGAAGCCCTGGCGGGGGGTGATGGGACAGATACGCAGTATTTT.

This CDR3 is CASSSRVPGLAEETQYF. CDR3 in DNA: TGCGCCAGCAGCTCTAGGGTCCCGGGACTAGCTGAAGAGACCCAGTACTTC. This chain joins TRBV5-1 and TRBJ2-5, with 9 positions matching TRBD2. The CDR3 runs to 17 residues. V was pared by 3 bases and J by 3 bases, with 12 bases of the junction left unmatched. Germline CDR1 is SGHRS and CDR2 is YFSETQ.

This chain links TRBV29-1 with TRBJ1-2, with TRBD1 as a possible D gene (6 bases). The germline gives CDR1 SQVTM, CDR2 ANQGSEA. The germline V and J ends were trimmed by 6 bases and 8 bases, with 22 bases remaining between them. This CDR3 region has 14 residues. The CDR3 loop is CSVHKGVSLGGYTF. The CDR3 region has the DNA TGCAGCGTCCATAAGGGGGTGAGCCTCGGGGGCTACACCTTC.

This chain links TRBV7-2 with TRBJ1-3; tentatively, D is TRBD1 (5 bases). CDR1 and CDR2 (germline): SGHTA, FQGNSA. This CDR3 region has 17 residues. Trimming pared 2 bases from V and 4 bases from J, leaving 18 bases between. CDR3 amino acids: CASSLRTSLQGGNTIYF. The CDR3 nucleotides read TGTGCCAGCAGCTTAAGGACATCTCTCCAAGGGGGAAACACCATATATTTT.

The chain is built from TRBV2 and TRBJ2-7; 8 nucleotides align to TRBD2. Germline CDR1 SNHLY, CDR2 FYNNEI. Losses at the gene ends were 1 base for V and 5 bases for J; bases not matched to a gene: 7. The CDR3 is 15 residues long. DNA for the CDR3: TGTGCCAGCAGTGAAGGGACTAGCAATATCCACGAGCAGTACTTC. It codes for CASSEGTSNIHEQYF.

This clone was found a few times. DNA of the CDR3: TGTGCCAGCAGCCCGAGGAACACTGAAGCTTTCTTT. It yields the protein CASSPRNTEAFF. The J gene is TRBJ1-1, the V gene TRBV5-6, with D unresolved. Trimming took off 4 bases at V and 1 base at J, with 5 bases between the two ends. This CDR3 region has 12 residues. The germline CDR1 and CDR2 sequences are SGHDT and YYEEEE.

The V call is TRBV2, the J call TRBJ1-2; D is undetermined. The CDR3 runs 13 residues. Germline values: CDR1 SNHLY, CDR2 FYNNEI. The ends were cut back, 8 bases at V and 8 bases at J, with 18 bases in the middle. The CDR3 spells CASVVVNSEGYTF. CDR3 DNA sequence: TGTGCCAGCGTAGTCGTTAATAGCGAGGGCTACACCTTC.

V gene TRBV6-1 combines with J gene TRBJ1-2; D not resolved. The CDR3 totals 14 residues. In germline, CDR1 is MNHNS, CDR2 SASEGT. V lost 2 bases and J lost 6, with 13 bases in between. The CDR3 reads CASSESGRRNGYTF. CDR3 DNA sequence: TGTGCCAGCAGTGAAAGCGGCCGACGAAATGGCTACACCTTC.

CDR3 sequence (DNA): TGTGCCACCGGGACAGGAGGGGCCCAGTACTTC. It yields the protein CATGTGGAQYF. The J gene is TRBJ2-5, the V gene TRBV6-1, with 8 bases matching TRBD1. CDR1 and CDR2 (germline): MNHNS, SASEGT. V gave up 10 bases and J gave up 9 bases; unmatched junction bases: 7. The CDR3 has 11 amino acids.

This clone was detected only once. V and J are TRBV6-6 and TRBJ2-7; 9 nucleotides line up with TRBD1. Trimming cost V 8 bases and J 3 bases; bases outside gene matches: 8. This CDR3 contains 14 residues. CDR1 is MNHNY and CDR2 is SVGAGI in the germline V gene (reference sequence). CDR3 residues: CASGLTGGVYEQYF. The DNA of the CDR3 is TGTGCCAGCGGCTTGACAGGGGGAGTCTACGAGCAGTACTTC.

J is TRBJ2-3 and V is TRBV4-3; maybe TRBD2 (7 bases). Trimming pared 4 bases from V and 3 bases from J, leaving 17 bases between. This CDR3 has 16 residues. The germline CDR1 and CDR2 sequences are LGHNA and YSLEER. The CDR3 coding sequence is TGCGCCAGCAGCCCGGAAGGGGGGGGCTCGACAGATACGCAGTATTTT. Encoded protein: CASSPEGGGSTDTQYF.

A note on this clone: This same CDR3 is encoded by further DNA sequences in the sample. This chain uses TRBV28 with TRBJ1-1, with a tentative D call TRBD1 (5 bases). V dropped 6 bases and J dropped 11 bases, with 25 bases sitting between them. Germline V gene data show CDR1 as MDHEN and CDR2 as SYDVKM. This CDR3 comprises 15 residues. CDR3 residues: CASRFPGTGKNAAFF. Here the CDR3 DNA reads TGTGCCAGCAGATTTCCAGGAACAGGAAAGAACGCGGCTTTCTTT.

V and J are TRBV21-1 and TRBJ2-7; the D call of TRBD2 is as the table states it, not checked on the DNA. TRBV21-1 is termed a pseudogene. This CDR3 comprises 15 residues. Written as DNA, the CDR3 is TGTGCCAGCAGCTCTAGCGGGGGGTATTCTTACGAGCAGTACTTC. Its protein product is CASSSSGGYSYEQYF.

The chain combines TRBV18 with TRBJ1-1; unclear D gene. The CDR3 has 15 residues. Germline CDR1 reads KGHSH; CDR2 reads LQKENI. V lost 3 bases and J lost 1, with 12 bases in between. CDR3 coding DNA: TGTGCCAGCTCACCTATACAGCTGGGGAACACTGAAGCTTTCTTT. Translated, it gives CASSPIQLGNTEAFF.